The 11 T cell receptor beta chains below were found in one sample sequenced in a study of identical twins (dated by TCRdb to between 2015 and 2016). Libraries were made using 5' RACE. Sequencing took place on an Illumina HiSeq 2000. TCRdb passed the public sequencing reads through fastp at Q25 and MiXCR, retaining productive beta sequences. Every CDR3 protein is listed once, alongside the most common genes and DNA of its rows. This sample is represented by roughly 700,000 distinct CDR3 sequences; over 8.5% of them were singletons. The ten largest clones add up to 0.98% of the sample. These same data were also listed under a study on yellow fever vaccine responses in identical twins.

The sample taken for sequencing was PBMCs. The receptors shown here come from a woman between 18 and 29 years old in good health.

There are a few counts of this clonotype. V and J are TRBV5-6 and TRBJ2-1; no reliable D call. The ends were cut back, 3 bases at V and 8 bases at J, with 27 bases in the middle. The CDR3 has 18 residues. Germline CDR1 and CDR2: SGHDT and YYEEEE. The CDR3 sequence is CASSSSQRGYPLQDEQFF. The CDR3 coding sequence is TGTGCCAGCAGCTCGTCCCAGCGAGGCTACCCCTTACAAGATGAGCAGTTCTTC. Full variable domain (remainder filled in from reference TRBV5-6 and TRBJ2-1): DAGVTQSPTHLIKTRGQQVTLRCSPKSGHDTVSWYQQALGQGPQFIFQYYEEEERQRGNFPDRFSGHQFPNYSSELNVNALLLGDSALYLCASSSSQRGYPLQDEQFFGPGTRLTVL.

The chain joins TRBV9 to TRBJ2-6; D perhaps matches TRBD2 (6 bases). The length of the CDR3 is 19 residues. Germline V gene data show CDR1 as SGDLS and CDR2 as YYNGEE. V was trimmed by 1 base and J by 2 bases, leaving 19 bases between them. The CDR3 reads CASSVRLDRGGPGANVLTF. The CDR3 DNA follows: TGTGCCAGCAGCGTAAGGCTCGACAGAGGAGGGCCTGGGGCCAACGTCCTGACTTTC. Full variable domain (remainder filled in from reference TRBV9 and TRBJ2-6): DSGVTQTPKHLITATGQRVTLRCSPRSGDLSVYWYQQSLDQGLQFLIQYYNGEERAKGNILERFSAQQFPDLHSELNLSSLELGDSALYFCASSVRLDRGGPGANVLTFGAGSRLTVL.

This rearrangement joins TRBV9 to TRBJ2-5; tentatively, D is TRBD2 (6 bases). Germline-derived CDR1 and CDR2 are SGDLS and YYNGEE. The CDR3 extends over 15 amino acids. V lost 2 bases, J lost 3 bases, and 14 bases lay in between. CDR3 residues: CASSVTGLPKETQYF. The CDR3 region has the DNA TGTGCCAGCAGCGTGACGGGACTGCCTAAAGAGACCCAGTACTTC.

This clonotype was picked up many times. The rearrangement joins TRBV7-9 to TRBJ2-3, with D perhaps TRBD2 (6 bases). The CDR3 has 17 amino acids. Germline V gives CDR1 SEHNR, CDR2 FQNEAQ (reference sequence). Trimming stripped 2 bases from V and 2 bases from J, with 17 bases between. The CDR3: CASSLLLGGTPTDTQYF. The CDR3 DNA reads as TGTGCCAGCAGCTTATTACTTGGCGGGACCCCCACAGATACGCAGTATTTT. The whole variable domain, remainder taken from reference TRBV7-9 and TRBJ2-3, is DTGVSQNPRHKITKRGQNVTFRCDPISEHNRLYWYRQTLGQGPEFLTYFQNEAQLEKSRLLSDRFSAERPKGSFSTLEIQRTEQGDSAMYLCASSLLLGGTPTDTQYFGPGTRLTVL.

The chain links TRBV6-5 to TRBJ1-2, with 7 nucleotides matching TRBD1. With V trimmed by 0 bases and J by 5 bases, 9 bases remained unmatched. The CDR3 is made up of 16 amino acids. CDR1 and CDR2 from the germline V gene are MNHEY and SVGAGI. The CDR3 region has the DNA TGTGCCAGCAGTTACTCGATGGAGGGGGCATGGTATGGCTACACCTTC. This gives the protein CASSYSMEGAWYGYTF.

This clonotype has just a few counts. The CDR3 coding sequence is TGTGCCAGCAGCTCTAATAGTAACCGGGACAGGGACGACCAAGCTTTCTTT. It translates to CASSSNSNRDRDDQAFF. The chain joins TRBV3-1 to TRBJ1-1; 9 positions match TRBD1. CDR1 and CDR2 from the germline V gene are LGHDT and YNNKEL (reference sequence). The CDR3 contains 17 residues. The ends lost 5 bases at V and 9 bases at J; junction bases unmatched: 19. The entire variable domain, with the rest obtained from reference TRBV3-1 and TRBJ1-1, is as follows: DTAVSQTPKYLVTQMGNDKSIKCEQNLGHDTMYWYKQDSKKFLKIMFSYNNKELIINETVPNRFSPKSPDKAHLNLHINSLELGDSAVYFCASSSNSNRDRDDQAFFGQGTRLTVV.

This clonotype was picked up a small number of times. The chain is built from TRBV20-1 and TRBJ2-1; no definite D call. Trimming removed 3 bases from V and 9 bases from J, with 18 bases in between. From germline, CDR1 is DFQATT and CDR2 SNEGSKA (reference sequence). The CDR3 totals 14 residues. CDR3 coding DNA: TGCAGTGCTAGGCACCGCACGCAGCTCAGTGAGCAGTTCTTC. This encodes CSARHRTQLSEQFF.

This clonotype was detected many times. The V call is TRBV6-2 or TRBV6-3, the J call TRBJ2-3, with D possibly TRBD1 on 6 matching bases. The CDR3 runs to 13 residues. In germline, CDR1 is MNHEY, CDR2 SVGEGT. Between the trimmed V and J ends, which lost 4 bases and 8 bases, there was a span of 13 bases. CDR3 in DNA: TGTGCCAGCAGTTCCCAAAAAGGGGGTACGCAGTATTTT. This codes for CASSSQKGGTQYF.

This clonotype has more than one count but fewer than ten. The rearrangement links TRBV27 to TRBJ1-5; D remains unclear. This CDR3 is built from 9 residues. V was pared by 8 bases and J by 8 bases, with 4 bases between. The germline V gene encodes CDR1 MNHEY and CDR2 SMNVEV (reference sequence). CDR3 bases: TGTGCCAGCGGGGAGCCCCAGCATTTT. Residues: CASGEPQHF.

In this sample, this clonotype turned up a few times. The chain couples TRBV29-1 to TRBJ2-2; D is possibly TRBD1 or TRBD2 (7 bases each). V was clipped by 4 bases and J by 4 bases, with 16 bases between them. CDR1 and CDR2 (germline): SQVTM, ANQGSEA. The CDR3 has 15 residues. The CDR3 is CSVGGPRGGTGELFF. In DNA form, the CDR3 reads TGCAGCGTTGGTGGCCCCAGGGGGGGCACCGGGGAGCTGTTTTTT.

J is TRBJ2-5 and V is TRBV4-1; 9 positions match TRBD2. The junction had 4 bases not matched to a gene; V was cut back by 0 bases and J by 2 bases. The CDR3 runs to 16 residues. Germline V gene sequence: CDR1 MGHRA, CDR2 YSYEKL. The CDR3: CASSQEASGIQETQYF. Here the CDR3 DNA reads TGCGCCAGCAGCCAAGAGGCTAGCGGGATTCAAGAGACCCAGTACTTC.